This T cell receptor (beta chain) was recovered during a study of beta chain features in type 1 diabetes. Every donor had blood drawn once into heparin, around 120 mL on average. CDR3 length equals 16 residues. V gave up 3 bases and J gave up 2 bases, with 15 bases separating them. CDR1 SGDLS and CDR2 YYNGEE come from the germline V gene. Of the isolated RNA, all was reverse transcribed, and so the sequenced material was expressed TCRB transcripts. TCRdb's table, derived via immunoSEQ multiplex PCR, lists solely in-frame clones and lacks some. This table has roughly 500,000 clones, 30% appearing once.

The V call is TRBV9, the J call TRBJ2-1; D gene unclear. The sequence derives from a man aged 18 to 30 in good health. The sequenced material came from naive CD4+ T cells from blood. The CDR3 DNA reads TGTGCCAGCAGCGCCAGACTGGTAGGAACCTACAATGAGCAGTTCTTC. Translation gives CASSARLVGTYNEQFF.